A single sample is the source of the 13 T cell receptor beta chains below, sequenced in a study of blood T cell repertoires in COVID-19. Profiled with immunoSEQ multiplex PCR; TCRdb holds only in-frame clones, not every one. The sample holds nearly 250,000 clones, 82% seen once. The specimen sequenced was peripheral blood. These TCRs come from a woman older than 75 with acute or convalescent COVID-19.

The chain is built from TRBV6-5 and TRBJ2-3; 10 nucleotides match TRBD2. There are 14 residues in the CDR3. The trim removed 5 bases at V and 6 bases at J, leaving 5 bases unmatched. Germline V gene sequence: CDR1 MNHEY, CDR2 SVGAGI. DNA for the CDR3: TGTGCCAGCAGTCCTAGCGGGAGTTCCGATACGCAGTATTTT. Protein product: CASSPSGSSDTQYF.

This rearrangement joins TRBV14 to TRBJ1-2, with 8 bases fitting TRBD1. V shed 4 bases, J shed 6 bases, and the junction held 7 bases outside the gene matches. The CDR3 has 14 amino acids. Per germline, CDR1 SGHDN and CDR2 FVKESK. This CDR3 reads CASSLTDRGHGYTF. Written as DNA, the CDR3 is TGTGCCAGCAGCCTCACTGACAGGGGACATGGCTACACCTTC.

This clone was counted a few times. The gene calls are TRBV6-1 and TRBJ1-3; 7 bases line up with TRBD1. Germline-derived CDR1 and CDR2 are MNHNS and SASEGT. There are 13 residues in the CDR3. The V segment lost 3 bases and the J segment 8 bases; nucleotides outside the gene matches: 4. The CDR3 DNA follows: TGTGCCAGCAGTGAGGACAGGAGGTACACCATATATTTT. This encodes CASSEDRRYTIYF.

This clone was observed a single time. The chain combines TRBV5-6 with TRBJ2-2; 10 nucleotides match TRBD2. The length of the CDR3 is 15 residues. The ends lost 4 bases at V and 4 bases at J; junction bases unmatched: 4. Germline CDR1 SGHDT, CDR2 YYEEEE. The CDR3: CASSPRTSGTGELFF. As DNA, the CDR3 is TGTGCCAGCAGCCCAAGGACTAGCGGCACCGGGGAGCTGTTTTTT.

This clone was seen a few times. The chain is built from TRBV19 and TRBJ1-5; no firm D call. CDR1 is LNHDA, CDR2 SQIVND, per germline (reference sequence). CDR3 size: 12 residues. The V end was cut by 5 bases, the J end by 6 bases, with 8 bases between. CDR3 nucleotide sequence: TGTGCCAGTAGTTACGGTAGTCAGCCCCAGCATTTT. Translation: CASSYGSQPQHF.

This chain joins TRBV6-5 and TRBJ1-3; 8 bases are a match to TRBD1. This CDR3 is 15 amino acids long. Germline lookup yields CDR1 MNHEY and CDR2 SVGAGI. V was clipped by 4 bases and J by 2 bases; unmatched bases: 4. In nucleotides, the CDR3 is TGTGCCAGCAGTTTGGACAGGGTAACTGGAAACACCATATATTTT. Translation gives CASSLDRVTGNTIYF.

The chain carries TRBV6-5 and TRBJ2-3, with D possibly TRBD1 on 5 matching bases. CDR3 size: 14 residues. The germline V and J ends were trimmed by 2 bases and 3 bases, with 9 bases remaining between them. Germline CDR1 and CDR2: MNHEY and SVGAGI. The CDR3 is CASSYRGGTDTQYF. The CDR3 DNA is TGTGCCAGCAGTTACAGGGGTGGGACAGATACGCAGTATTTT.

This clone came up once. The chain links TRBV7-9 to TRBJ2-3; tentatively, D is TRBD1 (5 bases). CDR3 length equals 14 residues. The V and J ends lost 6 bases and 0 bases respectively, with 10 bases between them. The V gene's germline CDR1 is SEHNR and CDR2 FQNEAQ (reference sequence). The CDR3 nucleotides read TGTGCCAGCAGTCACGACAGCAGCACAGATACGCAGTATTTT. Amino acid sequence: CASSHDSSTDTQYF.

The chain is built from TRBV3-1 (or the pseudogene TRBV3-2) and TRBJ2-7, with no clear D. Trimming left V 0 bases short and J 3 bases short, with 12 bases between. The CDR3 has 15 amino acids. Per germline, CDR1 LGHDT and CDR2 YNNKEL (reference sequence). The CDR3 DNA is TGTGCCAGCAGCCAAGAAACCCAAGCATACTACGAGCAGTACTTC. It translates to CASSQETQAYYEQYF.

The gene calls are TRBV11-1 and TRBJ2-7, with 7 positions matching TRBD2. CDR1 is SGHAT and CDR2 is FQDESV in the germline V gene (reference sequence). V lost 5 bases to trimming and J lost 6 bases; unmatched junction nucleotides: 13. This CDR3 spans 15 amino acids. The CDR3 nucleotides read TGTGCCAGCAGCCGTCTGACTAGCCCTTCTGGCGAGCAGTACTTC. Amino acid sequence: CASSRLTSPSGEQYF.

The chain uses TRBV7-8 and TRBJ2-5, with 11 bases aligning to TRBD2. V lost 5 bases and J lost 5; bases outside the gene matches: 4. The CDR3 totals 14 residues. Looked up from germline, CDR1 is SGHVS and CDR2 is FQNEAQ. The CDR3, as DNA: TGTGCCAGCAGCCAAGCTAGCGGGGGGGAGACCCAGTACTTC. It codes for CASSQASGGETQYF.

The rearrangement uses TRBV11-3 and TRBJ2-2; 9 nucleotides line up with TRBD1. Germline V gives CDR1 SGHNT, CDR2 YENEEA. This CDR3 spans 14 amino acids. The V gene end was trimmed by 5 bases and the J gene end by 5 bases; junction bases not matched to a gene: 3. The CDR3 region is CASSGQGRTGELFF. DNA of the CDR3: TGTGCCAGCAGCGGACAGGGGAGGACCGGGGAGCTGTTTTTT. The entire variable domain, with the rest obtained from reference TRBV11-3 and TRBJ2-2, is as follows: EAGVVQSPRYKIIEKKQPVAFWCNPISGHNTLYWYLQNLGQGPELLIRYENEEAVDDSQLPKDRFSAERLKGVDSTLKIQPAELGDSAVYLCASSGQGRTGELFFGEGSRLTVL.

This chain links TRBV7-9 with TRBJ1-4; tentatively, D is TRBD1 (5 bases). The V end lost 2 bases, the J end lost 8 bases, and 15 bases lay between the germline ends. The CDR3 runs to 15 residues. Germline V gives CDR1 SEHNR, CDR2 FQNEAQ (reference sequence). CDR3 DNA: TGTGCCAGCAGCTTACCAACAGGCGAAGGGGAAAAACTGTTTTTT. Protein sequence: CASSLPTGEGEKLFF.